A selection of T cell receptor beta chains follows, all from one sample in a study of blood T cell repertoires in COVID-19. Here immunoSEQ multiplex PCR was the method, and the copy in TCRdb shows in-frame clones only, minus some. The data show roughly 300,000 clones, 75% to 95% seen once. Material: PBMCs or T cells enriched from blood (not recorded which). These receptors all stem from a young woman who had recovered from COVID-19. The CDR3 runs from the conserved cysteine through the conserved F or W. D genes are given only for firm matches. Only part of the rows carry a size: once, few, many, or a class if the clone is expanded.

clone_size: .; d_call: .; j_call: TRBJ1-5; v_call: TRBV19; cdr3_aa: CASSLTGDSNQPQHF; cdr3_nt: TGTGCCAGTAGCCTGACAGGAGATAGCAATCAGCCCCAGCATTTT
clone_size: .; d_call: TRBD2; j_call: TRBJ2-5; v_call: TRBV5-1; cdr3_aa: CASSLVAGGPQETQYF; cdr3_nt: TGCGCCAGCAGCTTGGTAGCGGGAGGACCCCAAGAGACCCAGTACTTC
clone_size: .; d_call: TRBD2; j_call: TRBJ2-3; v_call: TRBV5-1; cdr3_aa: CASSLGLAGGTDTQYF; cdr3_nt: TGCGCCAGCAGCTTGGGCCTAGCGGGTGGTACAGATACGCAGTATTTT
clone_size: .; d_call: TRBD2; j_call: TRBJ2-1; v_call: TRBV30; cdr3_aa: CAWTSGYNEQFF; cdr3_nt: TGTGCCTGGACTAGCGGATACAATGAGCAGTTCTTC
clone_size: .; d_call: .; j_call: TRBJ1-4; v_call: TRBV7-9; cdr3_aa: CASSYSSGLNEKLFF; cdr3_nt: TGTGCCAGCAGCTACAGCTCGGGACTTAATGAAAAACTGTTTTTT
clone_size: .; d_call: .; j_call: TRBJ1-3; v_call: TRBV28; cdr3_aa: CASLAMSGNTIYF; cdr3_nt: TGTGCCAGCCTTGCCATGAGTGGAAACACCATATATTTT
clone_size: .; d_call: TRBD2; j_call: TRBJ2-5; v_call: TRBV5-8; cdr3_aa: CASSQPGLQETQYF; cdr3_nt: TGTGCCAGCAGCCAGCCGGGACTACAAGAGACCCAGTACTTC
clone_size: .; d_call: TRBD1; j_call: TRBJ1-1; v_call: TRBV5-6; cdr3_aa: CASSLGRGRVNTEAFF; cdr3_nt: TGTGCCAGCAGCTTGGGCAGGGGGCGCGTTAACACTGAAGCTTTCTTT
clone_size: .; d_call: .; j_call: TRBJ1-1; v_call: TRBV3-1/TRBV3-2; cdr3_aa: CASSQAGVTEAFF; cdr3_nt: TGTGCCAGCAGCCAGGCAGGGGTCACTGAAGCTTTCTTT
clone_size: .; d_call: .; j_call: TRBJ2-2; v_call: TRBV5-4; cdr3_aa: CASSLLPTGELFF; cdr3_nt: TGTGCCAGCAGCTTGCTCCCCACCGGGGAGCTGTTTTTT
clone_size: .; d_call: .; j_call: TRBJ1-5; v_call: TRBV5-8; cdr3_aa: CASSLEGAGSNQPQHF; cdr3_nt: TGTGCCAGCAGCTTGGAAGGTGCAGGTAGCAATCAGCCCCAGCATTTT
clone_size: .; d_call: TRBD1; j_call: TRBJ2-2; v_call: TRBV11-2; cdr3_aa: CASGIIWDRQNTGELFF; cdr3_nt: TGTGCCAGCGGTATCATCTGGGACAGGCAGAACACCGGGGAGCTGTTTTTT
clone_size: .; d_call: .; j_call: TRBJ2-1; v_call: TRBV21-1; cdr3_aa: CASGLAEYNEQFF; cdr3_nt: TGTGCCAGCGGACTAGCGGAGTACAATGAGCAGTTCTTC
clone_size: .; d_call: TRBD1; j_call: TRBJ2-1; v_call: TRBV28; cdr3_aa: CASGTTGTYNEQFF; cdr3_nt: TGTGCCAGCGGGACGACAGGGACCTACAATGAGCAGTTCTTC
clone_size: .; d_call: .; j_call: TRBJ1-4; v_call: TRBV9; cdr3_aa: CASSVWEGRDEKLFF; cdr3_nt: TGTGCCAGCAGCGTATGGGAGGGGCGCGATGAAAAACTGTTTTTT
clone_size: .; d_call: .; j_call: TRBJ2-4; v_call: TRBV5-1; cdr3_aa: CASSAGKNIQYF; cdr3_nt: TGCGCCAGCAGTGCCGGCAAAAACATTCAGTACTTC
clone_size: .; d_call: TRBD2; j_call: TRBJ2-3; v_call: TRBV19; cdr3_aa: CASSISWREGTQYF; cdr3_nt: TGTGCCAGTAGTATTAGTTGGCGGGAGGGTACGCAGTATTTT
clone_size: .; d_call: TRBD1; j_call: TRBJ1-1; v_call: TRBV5-4; cdr3_aa: CASSNTGGGTEAFF; cdr3_nt: TGTGCCAGCAGTAATACAGGGGGCGGAACTGAAGCTTTCTTT
clone_size: .; d_call: .; j_call: TRBJ2-1; v_call: TRBV12-3/TRBV12-4; cdr3_aa: CASSFREHNEQFF; cdr3_nt: TGTGCCAGCAGTTTTCGGGAGCACAATGAGCAGTTCTTC
clone_size: .; d_call: TRBD1; j_call: TRBJ2-1; v_call: TRBV5-1; cdr3_aa: CASSRGQGADEQFF; cdr3_nt: TGCGCCAGCAGCCGGGGACAGGGGGCCGATGAGCAGTTCTTC
clone_size: .; d_call: TRBD1; j_call: TRBJ2-7; v_call: TRBV6-2/TRBV6-3; cdr3_aa: CASSATGEPSYEQYF; cdr3_nt: TGTGCCAGCAGTGCGACAGGGGAGCCCTCCTACGAGCAGTACTTC
clone_size: .; d_call: .; j_call: TRBJ2-7; v_call: TRBV5-4; cdr3_aa: CASSLIKGGGEQYF; cdr3_nt: TGTGCCAGCAGCTTAATCAAGGGTGGAGGTGAGCAGTACTTC
clone_size: .; d_call: .; j_call: TRBJ1-3; v_call: TRBV15; cdr3_aa: CATSNQRGRVRLSGNTIYF; cdr3_nt: TGTGCCACCAGCAACCAAAGAGGCAGGGTTCGGCTCTCTGGAAACACCATATATTTT
clone_size: .; d_call: .; j_call: TRBJ2-7; v_call: TRBV19; cdr3_aa: CASSIFAGPAYEQYF; cdr3_nt: TGTGCCAGTAGTATTTTCGCGGGTCCAGCCTACGAGCAGTACTTC
clone_size: .; d_call: .; j_call: TRBJ1-2; v_call: TRBV2; cdr3_aa: CASSDGQLGAVGYTF; cdr3_nt: TGTGCCAGCAGTGACGGACAGCTAGGAGCGGTAGGCTACACCTTC
clone_size: .; d_call: TRBD2; j_call: TRBJ2-5; v_call: TRBV7-2; cdr3_aa: CASSLRLAGGPYQETQYF; cdr3_nt: TGTGCCAGCAGCTTAAGGTTAGCGGGAGGACCCTACCAAGAGACCCAGTACTTC
clone_size: .; d_call: TRBD1; j_call: TRBJ1-2; v_call: TRBV5-4; cdr3_aa: CASSGVGTGASSYGYTF; cdr3_nt: TGTGCCAGCAGCGGGGTGGGGACAGGGGCGTCGAGCTATGGCTACACCTTC
clone_size: .; d_call: TRBD1; j_call: TRBJ1-3; v_call: TRBV27; cdr3_aa: CASSSQGVSGNTIYF; cdr3_nt: TGTGCCAGCAGTTCCCAGGGGGTCTCTGGAAACACCATATATTTT
clone_size: .; d_call: .; j_call: TRBJ1-1; v_call: TRBV18; cdr3_aa: CASSPAIREITEAFF; cdr3_nt: TGTGCCAGCTCACCCGCGATCAGGGAAATCACTGAAGCTTTCTTT
clone_size: .; d_call: TRBD2; j_call: TRBJ2-1; v_call: TRBV18; cdr3_aa: CASSRQGARTSGSNEQFF; cdr3_nt: TGTGCCAGCAGCCGACAGGGGGCCCGGACTAGCGGGAGCAATGAGCAGTTCTTC
clone_size: few; d_call: .; j_call: TRBJ1-5; v_call: TRBV5-4; cdr3_aa: CASSLDGGRSNQPQHF; cdr3_nt: TGTGCCAGCAGCTTGGACGGGGGGAGAAGCAATCAGCCCCAGCATTTT
clone_size: .; d_call: .; j_call: TRBJ2-3; v_call: TRBV5-1; cdr3_aa: CASRRTASFYSTDTQYF; cdr3_nt: TGCGCCAGCCGCCGAACCGCAAGCTTCTATAGCACAGATACGCAGTATTTT
clone_size: .; d_call: TRBD2; j_call: TRBJ2-4; v_call: TRBV27; cdr3_aa: CASSLLSGRGWDIQYF; cdr3_nt: TGTGCCAGCAGTTTGCTTAGCGGGAGAGGGTGGGACATTCAGTACTTC
clone_size: .; d_call: .; j_call: TRBJ2-5; v_call: TRBV5-3; cdr3_aa: CARSLEGQQETQYF; cdr3_nt: TGTGCCAGAAGCTTGGAGGGACAACAAGAGACCCAGTACTTC
clone_size: .; d_call: TRBD2; j_call: TRBJ2-3; v_call: TRBV5-1; cdr3_aa: CASSLVGTSGRRLSDTQYF; cdr3_nt: TGCGCCAGCAGCTTGGTAGGGACTAGCGGGAGGAGGTTGTCAGATACGCAGTATTTT
clone_size: .; d_call: .; j_call: TRBJ2-1; v_call: TRBV6-5; cdr3_aa: CASSWVSANEQFF; cdr3_nt: TGTGCCAGCAGTTGGGTAAGCGCAAATGAGCAGTTCTTC
clone_size: .; d_call: TRBD2; j_call: TRBJ2-3; v_call: TRBV24-1; cdr3_aa: CATTSGTSTDTQYF; cdr3_nt: TGTGCCACCACTAGCGGAACTAGCACAGATACGCAGTATTTT
clone_size: .; d_call: .; j_call: TRBJ2-3; v_call: TRBV7-3; cdr3_aa: CASSLKGSGFTDTQYF; cdr3_nt: TGTGCCAGCAGCTTAAAAGGTAGCGGATTCACAGATACGCAGTATTTT
clone_size: .; d_call: TRBD2; j_call: TRBJ2-3; v_call: TRBV24-1; cdr3_aa: CATSESGTSSTDTQYF; cdr3_nt: TGTGCCACCAGTGAATCCGGGACTAGTAGCACAGATACGCAGTATTTT
clone_size: .; d_call: .; j_call: TRBJ1-2; v_call: TRBV28; cdr3_aa: CASSPLGGEGGYTF; cdr3_nt: TGTGCCAGCAGCCCACTAGGGGGGGAGGGTGGCTACACCTTC